These 6 T cell receptor beta chains were all obtained from the same sample, sequenced in a study of tumor-infiltrating lymphocytes in primary liver carcinoma. Bulk tissue was left unsorted, and RNA and DNA were co-extracted from 20-30 mg of it. Total RNA (around 0.45 ug) served as template for TCR beta cDNA synthesis primed by a constant-region primer. Three nested multiplex PCR rounds of slightly modified ARM-PCR generated TCR beta libraries. Running around 10 cycles apiece, the first two PCR rounds relied on TRBV1-TRBV30 forward primers together with a C-beta reverse primer. TCRdb called the multiplex PCR reads again in MiXCR, with one record for every CDR3 protein. The profile shows 50,000 or so distinct CDR3 sequences, around 73% of them singletons. Material: liver tumor tissue from sampling region 5. Subset: tumor region T5, tumor centre. Receptors originate from a man aged 35 to 55 with primary liver carcinoma and hepatitis B virus infection.

The chain joins TRBV6-2 or TRBV6-3 to TRBJ1-5, with D perhaps matching TRBD1 (5 bases). This CDR3 region has 13 residues. CDR1 and CDR2 from the germline V gene are MNHEY and SVGEGT. V was trimmed by 5 bases and J by 11 bases, leaving 16 bases between them. The CDR3 nucleotides are TGTGCCAGCAGTCAGACAGAGAATCATACCCAGCATTTT. Protein sequence: CASSQTENHTQHF.

This clonotype has more than one count but fewer than ten. The rearrangement uses TRBV4-1 and TRBJ1-5; no clear D. Trimming left V 0 bases short and J 8 bases short, with 11 bases between. Germline lookup yields CDR1 MGHRA and CDR2 YSYEKL. CDR3 length: 14 residues. The CDR3 DNA sequence: TGCGCCAGCAGCCAAGATCGGAGCATCGAGCCCCAGCATTTT. Its translation is CASSQDRSIEPQHF.

Worth noting for this clonotype: The germline gene is not matched at one end of the junction; a read error may be the cause. The V call is TRBV7-9, the J call TRBJ2-3, with 12 bases lining up with TRBD2. Germline lookup yields CDR1 SEHNR and CDR2 FQNEAQ (reference sequence). The CDR3 extends over 16 amino acids. The CDR3 DNA follows: TGTGTCAGCAGCCTTACTAGCGGGGGGTCCACAGATACGCAGTATTTT. Translating gives CVSSLTSGGSTDTQYF.

As concerns this clonotype: One end of the junction varies from germline; a read error may be responsible. This chain joins TRBV11-2 and TRBJ1-5; weak D call: TRBD1 (5 bases). CDR1 is SGHAT, CDR2 FQNNGV, per germline. CDR3 length: 16 amino acids. The CDR3 region has the DNA TGTACCAGCAGCCAAAAAGGGGAACTGACGAATCAGCCCCAGCATTTT. It translates to CTSSQKGELTNQPQHF.

The chain carries TRBV14 and TRBJ2-7; 8 bases align to TRBD1. Germline CDR1 and CDR2: SGHDN and FVKESK. The V and J ends lost 6 bases and 8 bases, in that order; junction bases with no gene match: 15. There are 15 residues in the CDR3. The CDR3 loop is CASSHPGQGSYKQYF. The CDR3 bases are TGTGCCAGCAGTCACCCCGGACAGGGCTCGTACAAGCAGTACTTC. Looking up the rest from reference TRBV14 and TRBJ2-7 gives the full variable domain: EAGVTQFPSHSVIEKGQTVTLRCDPISGHDNLYWYRRVMGKEIKFLLHFVKESKQDESGMPNNRFLAERTGGTYSTLKVQPAELEDSGVYFCASSHPGQGSYKQYFGPGTRLTVT.

As for this clonotype: A read error may account for a junction end that differs from germline. The chain uses TRBV11-1 and TRBJ1-4; no reliable D call. The CDR3 runs 11 residues. Germline V gives CDR1 SGHAT, CDR2 FQDESV (reference sequence). The CDR3 DNA reads TGTGACAGCAGTTGTGGGGAAAAACTGTTTTTT. Residues: CDSSCGEKLFF.